This T cell receptor (beta chain) is drawn from a study of response to subunit inactivated influenza vaccine. General observations from the study: The authors put forward the suggestion that each seasonal influenza vaccination may bring in only a limited number of new T cells.

For this clonotype: Antigen: not known.

The CDR3 is 14 amino acids. The germline CDR1 and CDR2 sequences are MNHEY and SVGAGI. Trimming removed 6 bases at V and 4 bases at J, with 12 bases between. TCRdb independently ran MiXCR on the RT-PCR reads; one entry per CDR3 protein. The sample lists 650,000 or so distinct CDR3 sequences, approximately 15% occurring once. J is TRBJ1-4 and V is TRBV6-5; no clear D gene. The sample in question was PBMCs from blood, obtained 14 to 15 days before vaccination. This sequence originates from a man aged 50 or older who received an inactivated influenza vaccine. This CDR3 is CASSTDAFNEKLFF. The CDR3, as DNA: TGTGCCAGCAGCACGGACGCCTTTAATGAAAAACTGTTTTTT.